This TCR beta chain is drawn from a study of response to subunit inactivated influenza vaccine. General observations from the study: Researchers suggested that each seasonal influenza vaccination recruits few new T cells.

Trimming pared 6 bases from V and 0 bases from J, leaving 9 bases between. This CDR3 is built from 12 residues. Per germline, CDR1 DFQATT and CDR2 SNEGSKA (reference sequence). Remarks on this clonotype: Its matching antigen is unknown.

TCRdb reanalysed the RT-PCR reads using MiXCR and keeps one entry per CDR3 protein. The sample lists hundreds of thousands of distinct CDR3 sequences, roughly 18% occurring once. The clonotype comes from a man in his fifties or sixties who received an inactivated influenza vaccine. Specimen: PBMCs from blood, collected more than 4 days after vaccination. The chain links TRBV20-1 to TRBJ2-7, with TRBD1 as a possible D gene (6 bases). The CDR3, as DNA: TGCAGTGCGGAGGACAGCTCCTACGAGCAGTACTTC. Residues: CSAEDSSYEQYF.